These T cell receptor beta chains were read from a single sample in a study of OX40 agonist ivuxolimab in advanced cancers. Sequencing was performed with immunoSEQ multiplex PCR; in TCRdb, only in-frame clones are kept and a portion is missing. The sample has fewer than 85,000 clones; approximately 82% are singletons. The specimen was CD4+ or CD8+ T cells sorted from blood, collected in a trial of the OX40 agonist ivuxolimab. These receptor sequences come from an adult with an advanced solid tumor such as melanoma, head and neck, liver or kidney cancer. Both conserved end residues are part of each CDR3. The order of the fields is CDR3 length, clone size, D gene, V gene, J gene, CDR3 protein, CDR3 DNA. A D gene is named only where the DNA matches it firmly. Expanded clones get a size class; other rows say once, few or many, or leave the size out.

14,.,.,TRBV29-1,TRBJ1-5,CSVSTQGGNQPQHF,TGCAGCGTTAGCACCCAAGGGGGCAATCAGCCCCAGCATTTT
15,.,TRBD2,TRBV7-2,TRBJ2-1,CASSLGLAGTNEQFF,TGTGCCAGCAGCTTAGGGCTAGCGGGGACCAATGAGCAGTTCTTC
15,.,TRBD2,TRBV18,TRBJ2-1,CASSGSGGQYNEQFF,TGTGCCAGCTCAGGGAGCGGGGGGCAATACAATGAGCAGTTCTTC
15,.,.,TRBV5-1,TRBJ2-3,CASIIGSGHTDTQYF,TGCGCCAGCATTATAGGGAGTGGACACACAGATACGCAGTATTTT
14,.,.,TRBV4-1,TRBJ2-1,CASSQLPWYNEQFF,TGCGCCAGCAGCCAATTACCCTGGTACAATGAGCAGTTCTTC
14,few,TRBD1,TRBV10-3,TRBJ1-6,CAVREGQGNSPLHF,TGTGCCGTCCGAGAGGGACAGGGGAATTCACCCCTCCACTTT
14,.,.,TRBV6-5,TRBJ1-5,CASSSMGVGQPQHF,TGTGCCAGCAGTTCCATGGGAGTAGGTCAGCCCCAGCATTTT
16,.,.,TRBV19,TRBJ2-2,CASSIFSGPTTGELFF,TGTGCCAGTAGTATTTTTTCAGGGCCCACTACCGGGGAGCTGTTTTTT
15,.,.,TRBV2,TRBJ1-4,CASSPTRGGNEKLFF,TGTGCCAGCAGCCCTACCAGGGGCGGTAATGAAAAACTGTTTTTT
11,.,.,TRBV7-6,TRBJ2-5,CASSFQETQYF,TGTGCCAGCAGCTTTCAGGAGACCCAGTACTTC
16,.,TRBD2,TRBV7-3,TRBJ2-2,CASSRPSGGITGELFF,TGTGCCAGCAGCCGCCCTAGCGGGGGGATCACCGGGGAGCTGTTTTTT
16,once,TRBD2,TRBV5-5,TRBJ2-1,CASSLGLAGGFNEQFF,TGTGCCAGCAGCTTGGGACTAGCGGGGGGATTCAATGAGCAGTTCTTC
13,.,.,TRBV5-6,TRBJ2-1,CASSLGRNNEQFF,TGTGCCAGCAGCTTGGGGCGGAACAATGAGCAGTTCTTC
16,.,.,TRBV7-9,TRBJ2-7,CASSLVDFVSAYEQYF,TGTGCCAGCAGCTTAGTTGATTTTGTTAGCGCCTACGAGCAGTACTTC
16,once,TRBD2,TRBV5-4,TRBJ2-1,CASSSGYGGSENEQFF,TGTGCCAGCAGCTCAGGGTACGGGGGGTCAGAAAATGAGCAGTTCTTC
14,.,.,TRBV25-1,TRBJ2-5,CASNGAPNQETQYF,TGTGCCAGCAACGGGGCTCCCAACCAAGAGACCCAGTACTTC
14,.,.,TRBV6-1,TRBJ2-6,CASERSSGANVLTF,TGTGCCAGCGAACGGAGCTCTGGGGCCAACGTCCTGACTTTC
14,.,.,TRBV5-1,TRBJ1-5,CASSLGQTNQPQHF,TGCGCCAGCAGCCTCGGACAGACAAATCAGCCCCAGCATTTT
15,.,TRBD2,TRBV7-2,TRBJ2-3,CASSSPAAGADTQYF,TGTGCCAGCAGCTCCCCGGCGGCGGGGGCAGATACGCAGTATTTT
13,.,.,TRBV19,TRBJ2-5,CASTNREVETQYF,TGTGCCAGTACGAACAGGGAGGTCGAGACCCAGTACTTC
15,.,.,TRBV18,TRBJ1-3,CASSPPSVYGNTIYF,TGTGCCAGCTCGCCCCCCAGTGTCTATGGAAACACCATATATTTT
15,.,.,TRBV7-2,TRBJ2-7,CASSPGGGHGGEQYF,TGTGCCAGCAGCCCAGGCGGGGGCCACGGAGGCGAGCAGTACTTC
15,.,TRBD1,TRBV18,TRBJ1-2,CASSPEGQRNYGYTF,TGTGCCAGCTCACCGGAGGGACAGCGTAACTATGGCTACACCTTC
15,.,TRBD1,TRBV4-3,TRBJ1-4,CASNPTGTDSRKLFF,TGCGCCAGCAACCCGACCGGGACAGACTCGCGAAAACTGTTTTTT
14,few,.,TRBV30,TRBJ1-1,CAWSLAGWNTEAFF,TGTGCCTGGAGTCTAGCGGGATGGAACACTGAAGCTTTCTTT
16,.,.,TRBV5-8,TRBJ2-3,CASSLGGFSDTDTQYF,TGTGCCAGCAGCTTGGGTGGGTTTTCGGACACAGATACGCAGTATTTT
16,once,.,TRBV11-2,TRBJ1-6,CASSFRGARDNSPLHF,TGTGCCAGCAGCTTCCGGGGGGCTCGCGATAATTCACCCCTCCACTTT
14,.,.,TRBV6-5,TRBJ2-1,CASSRGLSYNEQFF,TGTGCCAGCAGTCGAGGACTCTCCTACAATGAGCAGTTCTTC
16,.,TRBD2,TRBV7-3,TRBJ2-1,CASRRPGLAGANEQFF,TGTGCCAGCAGGAGGCCCGGACTAGCGGGGGCAAATGAGCAGTTCTTC